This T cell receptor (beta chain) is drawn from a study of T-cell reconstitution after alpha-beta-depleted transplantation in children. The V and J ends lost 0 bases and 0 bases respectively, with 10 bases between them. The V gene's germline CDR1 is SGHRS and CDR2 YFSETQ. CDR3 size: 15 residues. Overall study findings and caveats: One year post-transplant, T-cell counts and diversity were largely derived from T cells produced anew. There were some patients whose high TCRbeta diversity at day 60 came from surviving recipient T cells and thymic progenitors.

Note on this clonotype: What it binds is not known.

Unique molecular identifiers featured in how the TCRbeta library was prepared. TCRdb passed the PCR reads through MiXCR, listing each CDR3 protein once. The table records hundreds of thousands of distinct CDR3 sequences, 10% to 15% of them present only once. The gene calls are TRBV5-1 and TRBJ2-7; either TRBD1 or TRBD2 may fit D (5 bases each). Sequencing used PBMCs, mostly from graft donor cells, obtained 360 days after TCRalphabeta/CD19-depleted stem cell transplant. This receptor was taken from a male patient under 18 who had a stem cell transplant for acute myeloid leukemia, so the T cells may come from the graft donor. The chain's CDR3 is CASSLAWGFSYEQYF. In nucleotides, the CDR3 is TGCGCCAGCAGCTTGGCCTGGGGGTTCTCCTACGAGCAGTACTTC.